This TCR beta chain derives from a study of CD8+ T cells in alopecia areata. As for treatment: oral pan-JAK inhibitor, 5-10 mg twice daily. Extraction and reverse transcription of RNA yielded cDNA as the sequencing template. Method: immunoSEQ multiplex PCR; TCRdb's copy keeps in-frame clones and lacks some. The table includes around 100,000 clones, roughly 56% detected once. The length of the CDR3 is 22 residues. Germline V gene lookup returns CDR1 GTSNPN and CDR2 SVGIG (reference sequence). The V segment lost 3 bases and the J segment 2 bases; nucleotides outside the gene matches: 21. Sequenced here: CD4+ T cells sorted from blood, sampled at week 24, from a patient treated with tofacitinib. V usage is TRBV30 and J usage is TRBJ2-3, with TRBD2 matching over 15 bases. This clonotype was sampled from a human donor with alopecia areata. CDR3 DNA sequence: TGTGCCTGGAGCGGAGGGACTAGCGGGGGGCAAATACCAACAATCGTCACAGATACGCAGTATTTT. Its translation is CAWSGGTSGGQIPTIVTDTQYF.